Listed below are T cell receptor beta chains from one sample, sequenced in a study of cytomegalovirus exposure and HLA in healthy donors. TCRdb's table, derived via immunoSEQ multiplex PCR, lists solely in-frame clones and lacks some. The repertoire holds about 140,000 clones, with 65% to 80% as singletons. Sequencing was carried out using PBMCs. The receptors were sampled from a woman between 25 and 40 years old in good health and CMV-seronegative. Each CDR3 is given with its conserved first and last residue. The D gene is left open where the match is weak. Clone size is not always given. Where it is, it says once, few, many or a class for expanded clones.

J	size	D	V	DNA	CDR3
TRBJ2-3	few	TRBD2	TRBV2	TGTGCCAGCCAAAGCGGGGGGAGGGGAGATACGCAGTATTTT	CASQSGGRGDTQYF
TRBJ2-4	NA	TRBD1	TRBV5-1	TGCGCCAGCCGGACAGGGGGTGCCCCGGATGCCAAAAACATTCAGTACTTC	CASRTGGAPDAKNIQYF
TRBJ2-1	NA	NA	TRBV9	TGTGCCAGCAGCGTAGGTCCCGGTGGAGGGGCCTACAATGAGCAGTTCTTC	CASSVGPGGGAYNEQFF
TRBJ2-1	NA	NA	TRBV6-1	TGTGCCAGCAGTGACCCAGGCATTGAGCAGTTCTTC	CASSDPGIEQFF
TRBJ2-1	NA	TRBD2	TRBV2	TGTGCCAGCACTCGGATAGCGGGGGTATACAATGAGCAGTTCTTC	CASTRIAGVYNEQFF
TRBJ1-6	NA	NA	TRBV4-2	TGTGCCAGCAGCCAAGGGCCGACAGGTTCTAATTCACCCCTCCACTTT	CASSQGPTGSNSPLHF
TRBJ1-2	NA	TRBD1	TRBV5-8	TGTGCCAGCACCCCTGGGACAGCTAACTATGGCTACACCTTC	CASTPGTANYGYTF
TRBJ2-5	once	TRBD2	TRBV5-1	TGCGCCAGCAGCTTGGATGGAGCGGGAGGTGGAGAGACCCAGTACTTC	CASSLDGAGGGETQYF
TRBJ2-3	NA	NA	TRBV7-9	TGTGCCAGCAGCTTTACAGGGAACCCGACAGATACGCAGTATTTT	CASSFTGNPTDTQYF
TRBJ2-5	NA	TRBD2	TRBV11-3	TGTGCCAGCAGCCATGGCGGGGGGGCACAGCAAGAGACCCAGTACTTC	CASSHGGGAQQETQYF
TRBJ1-1	NA	NA	TRBV6-5	TGTGCCAGCAGTTACCAGGGGCGGAACACTGAAGCTTTCTTT	CASSYQGRNTEAFF
TRBJ2-2	NA	NA	TRBV13	TGTGCCAGCACCCTTACGGACACCGGGGAGCTGTTTTTT	CASTLTDTGELFF
TRBJ1-1	NA	NA	TRBV19	TGTGCCAGTAGTAAAACGGTGAACACTGAAGCTTTCTTT	CASSKTVNTEAFF
TRBJ1-2	NA	TRBD1	TRBV18	TGTGCCAGCTCACCGGGTCAGGGGGCAGACTATGGCTACACCTTC	CASSPGQGADYGYTF
TRBJ1-2	NA	NA	TRBV5-6	TGTGCCAGCAGCCGATGGGCCGGGGAGGACTACACCTTC	CASSRWAGEDYTF
TRBJ1-5	few	NA	TRBV6-6	TGTGCCAGCAGGTCACCCGGGGGGGCCCAGCATTTT	CASRSPGGAQHF
TRBJ1-1	few	NA	TRBV9	TGTGCCAGCAGCGTAGAGCCTAACACTGAAGCTTTCTTT	CASSVEPNTEAFF
TRBJ1-6	NA	TRBD1	TRBV10-3	TGTGCCATCAGTGAGACCAGGGGGTCGGGGAAGTCACCCCTCCACTTT	CAISETRGSGKSPLHF
TRBJ2-1	NA	TRBD1	TRBV10-3	TGTGCCATCAGTGGGCAGGGACAGGGCTCCTACAATGAGCAGTTCTTC	CAISGQGQGSYNEQFF
TRBJ2-1	NA	TRBD1	TRBV27	TGTGCCAGCAGCCGGACAGGGGTCAATGAGCAGTTCTTC	CASSRTGVNEQFF
TRBJ1-1	few	NA	TRBV25-1	TGTGCCAGTACCAAAGGCGGGGGCACTGAAGCTTTCTTT	CASTKGGGTEAFF
TRBJ2-5	NA	TRBD2	TRBV27	TGTGCCAGCAGTCCTTCAGGACTAGTAGCACGGACCCAGTACTTC	CASSPSGLVARTQYF
TRBJ2-6	NA	NA	TRBV5-6	TGTGCCAGCAGCTTGGGAAGTAGCGGGGCCAACGTCCTGACTTTC	CASSLGSSGANVLTF
TRBJ1-5	NA	TRBD1	TRBV6-5	TGTGCCAGCAGTCCGGACAGGGGTAGCAATCAGCCCCAGCATTTT	CASSPDRGSNQPQHF
TRBJ2-2	NA	TRBD1	TRBV27	TGTGCCAGCTGTCGGACAGGGGGTAGCACCGGGGAGCTGTTTTTT	CASCRTGGSTGELFF
TRBJ2-5	NA	NA	TRBV5-1	TGCGCCAGCAGCAGGGGGAACTCGCAAGAGACCCAGTACTTC	CASSRGNSQETQYF
TRBJ2-1	NA	TRBD2	TRBV29-1	TGCAGCGTTGACGGGGGGGCCTACAATGAGCAGTTCTTC	CSVDGGAYNEQFF
TRBJ1-5	NA	NA	TRBV7-6	TGTGCCAGCAGCCCGCGGGCGAATCAGCCCCAGCATTTT	CASSPRANQPQHF
TRBJ2-1	NA	NA	TRBV7-9	TGTGCCAGCAGCCCGCCAGGGGGGCTTGACAATGAGCAGTTCTTC	CASSPPGGLDNEQFF
TRBJ2-3	NA	NA	TRBV28	TGTGCCAGCAGTCTTAGCCCCGGAGGCACAGATACGCAGTATTTT	CASSLSPGGTDTQYF
TRBJ1-4	NA	TRBD1	TRBV30	TGTGCCTGGGAAACAGGGTATCCCGGGACAGGAAGCTCCCCAAAAGAAAAACTGTTTTTT	CAWETGYPGTGSSPKEKLFF
TRBJ2-7	NA	TRBD1	TRBV6-5	TGTGCCAGCAGTCGGGACAGCGGCCTAACCTACGAGCAGTACTTC	CASSRDSGLTYEQYF
TRBJ1-2	few	TRBD1	TRBV19	TGTGCCAGCATAGTACGCCCAGGGGGTTATGGCTACACCTTC	CASIVRPGGYGYTF
TRBJ1-1	NA	TRBD1	TRBV28	TGTGCCAGCAGTTCAGGACAGGGGTTGGCTGAAGCTTTCTTT	CASSSGQGLAEAFF
TRBJ2-5	NA	TRBD1	TRBV6-5	TGTGCCAGCAGCCGGGACAGGGGGGAGACCCAGTACTTC	CASSRDRGETQYF
TRBJ1-1	NA	TRBD1	TRBV25-1	TGTGCCAGCAGTGAAAAACAGGGGGCTGGAGCTTTCTTT	CASSEKQGAGAFF
TRBJ2-7	NA	TRBD1	TRBV4-1	TGCGCCAGCAGCCAAGAAGGGGGCGCGATCGAGCAGTACTTC	CASSQEGGAIEQYF
TRBJ1-1	NA	NA	TRBV5-1	TGCGCCAGCAGCTTGGACCGGAGCATGAACACTGAAGCTTTCTTT	CASSLDRSMNTEAFF
TRBJ1-6	once	NA	TRBV5-4	TGTGCCAGCAGCTTGGGACAGGATGATTCACCCCTCCACTTT	CASSLGQDDSPLHF
TRBJ1-4	NA	TRBD1	TRBV28	TGTGCCAGCCGAAGGGACAGGGGAGGGGGGGATAATGAAAAACTGTTTTTT	CASRRDRGGGDNEKLFF
TRBJ2-7	NA	TRBD1	TRBV11-1	TGTGCCAGCAGCAGGGGGCCGGGGAACTACGAGCAGTACTTC	CASSRGPGNYEQYF
TRBJ2-7	NA	TRBD2	TRBV5-1	TGCGCCAGCAGCGTGCCGGGACTAGCGGGTTTCTCCTACGAGCAGTACTTC	CASSVPGLAGFSYEQYF
TRBJ2-1	NA	TRBD1	TRBV4-2	TGTGCCAGCAGCCAAAAGGGACAGGTTTCTTCCAATGAGCAGTTCTTC	CASSQKGQVSSNEQFF
TRBJ2-7	NA	TRBD1	TRBV19	TGTGCCAGTAGTCCCGGGACAGGCTACGAGCAGTACTTC	CASSPGTGYEQYF
TRBJ2-1	once	TRBD2	TRBV19	TGTGCCAGTAGTATAGAACTAGCGGGGGAGCAGTTCTTC	CASSIELAGEQFF